The clone carrying this T cell receptor beta chain showed up many times. The sample originates from a study of T-cell reconstitution after alpha-beta-depleted transplantation in children. Unique molecular identifiers were built into the TCRbeta library. TCRdb fed the PCR reads into MiXCR, producing one record per CDR3 protein. The sample comprises hundreds of thousands of distinct CDR3 sequences, over 15% of which are singletons, and 1.1% rests with the top ten. This CDR3 spans 14 amino acids. CDR1 and CDR2 from the germline V gene are MNHEY and SVGAGI. Trimming pared 3 bases from V and 6 bases from J, leaving 14 bases between.

The rearrangement uses TRBV6-5 and TRBJ1-2; D might be TRBD1 (5 bases). The clonotype originates from a human donor who donated a stem cell graft to a child with acute myeloid leukemia. Sample: PBMCs from the stem cell graft donor, taken from the stem cell graft. The DNA for the CDR3 is TGTGCCAGCAGTTATGGGGCGGATCCCGATGGCTACACCTTC. Amino acids: CASSYGADPDGYTF.